This T cell receptor (beta chain) derives from a study of shared clonotypes between healthy human individuals. This table comes from immunoSEQ multiplex PCR, and its TCRdb copy is limited to in-frame clones, with some not included. The sample carries 800,000 to 1,200,000 clones, 75% to 80% recorded once. The CDR3 contains 13 residues. V lost 2 bases and J lost 9, with 14 bases in between. Germline assignment: CDR1 GTSNPN and CDR2 SVGIG (reference sequence). The TCR was taken from a man aged 18 to 29 in good health. Some clones in this sample may be carry-over from other donors' samples. Sequencing used memory CD4+ T cells from PBMCs. The subset denotes: CD45RA-negative fraction. The rearrangement uses TRBV30 and TRBJ2-1, with D unresolved. The DNA for the CDR3 is TGTGCCTGGAGTCGATCAACGGCATTTGAGCAGTTCTTC. It translates to CAWSRSTAFEQFF. Together with reference TRBV30 and TRBJ2-1, the CDR3 gives the full variable domain: SQTIHQWPATLVQPVGSPLSLECTVEGTSNPNLYWYRQAAGRGLQLLFYSVGIGQISSEVPQNLSASRPQDRQFILSSKKLLLSDSGFYLCAWSRSTAFEQFFGPGTRLTVL.